The 23 T cell receptor beta chains presented below share a single source sample, sequenced in a study of tumor-infiltrating lymphocytes in primary liver carcinoma. The template, roughly 0.45 ug total RNA, yielded TCR beta cDNA made with a constant-region primer. Three-round nested multiplex PCR performed with slightly modified ARM-PCR produced the TCR beta libraries. TRBV1-TRBV30 forward primers paired with a C-beta reverse primer were used in the first two PCR rounds, which ran 9 to 10 cycles each. MiXCR, run by TCRdb on the multiplex PCR reads, gives a single entry per CDR3 protein. The sample carries approximately 330,000 distinct CDR3 sequences, about two thirds recorded once. The source of the blood RNA was unsorted whole blood, and germline DNA was extracted as well. Specimen: peripheral blood. The source of these receptors is a middle-aged man with primary liver carcinoma and hepatitis B virus infection.

The V gene is TRBV5-6, the J gene TRBJ2-7, with a tentative D call TRBD1 (6 bases). V was cut by 4 bases and J by 6 bases, with 11 bases left in between. Germline lookup yields CDR1 SGHDT and CDR2 YYEEEE. There are 12 residues in the CDR3. CDR3 DNA sequence: TGTGCCAGCAGCCTTACAGGGCTCGAGCAGTACTTC. Its translation: CASSLTGLEQYF.

To note about this clonotype: A read error may be the cause here, since a much bigger clone is one base away. V and J are TRBV10-2 and TRBJ1-1; D ambiguous. Looked up from germline, CDR1 is WSHSY and CDR2 is SAAADI. This CDR3 comprises 11 residues. CDR3: CVSSEGFQAFF. The CDR3 nucleotides read TGCGTCAGCAGTGAGGGTTTTCAAGCTTTCTTT.

CDR3 amino acids: CASSIGKTGYGYTF. For the CDR3, the DNA is TGTGCCAGTAGTATAGGGAAGACTGGCTATGGCTACACCTTC. This rearrangement joins TRBV19 to TRBJ1-2; D gene ambiguous. Per the germline V gene, CDR1 is LNHDA and CDR2 is SQIVND (reference sequence). The V end lost 1 base, the J end lost 4 bases, and 10 bases lay between the germline ends. The length of the CDR3 is 14 residues.

The chain links TRBV7-8 to TRBJ2-7, with D uncertain. Trimming stripped 3 bases from V and 0 bases from J, with 15 bases between. The CDR3 contains 16 residues. The V gene's germline CDR1 is SGHVS and CDR2 FQNEAQ. In DNA form, the CDR3 reads TGTGCCAGCAGCTTGTTCTCCCAGACCAGCTCCTACGAGCAGTACTTC. Translation gives CASSLFSQTSSYEQYF.

The CDR3 reads CASSFGAKGDEQFF. The CDR3 DNA is TGTGCCAGCAGCTTCGGAGCGAAGGGAGATGAGCAGTTCTTC. This chain uses TRBV7-9 with TRBJ2-1; weak D call: TRBD2 (5 bases). This CDR3 spans 14 amino acids. V lost 3 bases and J lost 8, with 14 bases in between. Germline CDR1 reads SEHNR; CDR2 reads FQNEAQ (reference sequence). The full variable domain, its missing parts supplied by reference TRBV7-9 and TRBJ2-1, is DTGVSQNPRHKITKRGQNVTFRCDPISEHNRLYWYRQTLGQGPEFLTYFQNEAQLEKSRLLSDRFSAERPKGSFSTLEIQRTEQGDSAMYLCASSFGAKGDEQFFGPGTRLTVL.

To note about this clonotype: A much more abundant neighbour one base away suggests this may be a read error. This rearrangement joins TRBV10-2 to TRBJ2-7; D may be TRBD2 (6 bases). The CDR3 is 13 residues long. Germline CDR1 WSHSY, CDR2 SAAADI. Here the CDR3 reads CASSVGGIGEEYF. DNA of the CDR3: TGCGCCAGCAGTGTCGGAGGGATCGGCGAGGAGTACTTC.

Of note for this clonotype: Since a much larger clone is just one base distant, this may be a read error. The chain has TRBV30 and TRBJ2-1; no firm D call. Germline loops: CDR1 GTSNPN, CDR2 SVGIG (reference sequence). This CDR3 comprises 14 residues. Trimming shortened V by 7 bases and J by 3 bases, and 16 bases separated the two germline ends. CDR3 sequence reads: CAYGGDSFYNEQFF. The CDR3 DNA reads TGTGCCTATGGTGGGGATAGCTTCTACAATGAGCAGTTCTTC. The full variable domain, with the rest looked up from reference TRBV30 and TRBJ2-1, is SQTIHQWPATLVQPVGSPLSLECTVEGTSNPNLYWYRQAAGRGLQLLFYSVGIGQISSEVPQNLSASRPQDRQFILSSKKLLLSDSGFYLCAYGGDSFYNEQFFGPGTRLTVL.

This clonotype was observed many times. The chain is built from TRBV10-3 and TRBJ2-5; 9 bases line up with TRBD2. This CDR3 is 14 amino acids long. Germline values: CDR1 ENHRY, CDR2 SYGVKD. Trimming at V came to 11 bases and at J to 5 bases, leaving 12 bases not matched to a gene. The CDR3 loop is CAVNAGGLGETQYF. Written as DNA, the CDR3 is TGTGCCGTAAATGCGGGAGGGCTTGGTGAGACCCAGTACTTC.

This clonotype appeared once. The rearrangement uses TRBV11-2 and TRBJ2-5; tentative D call: TRBD1 (5 bases). The germline gives CDR1 SGHAT, CDR2 FQNNGV. The CDR3 loop spans 13 amino acids. This CDR3 is CTNSFSREETQYF. Written as DNA, the CDR3 is TGTACCAACAGCTTCTCCAGGGAAGAGACCCAGTACTTC.

Points on this clonotype: A much larger clone differs from this one at a single base, so this may be a read error. The genes are TRBV5-5 and TRBJ2-3, with 7 bases fitting TRBD2. J was trimmed by 6 bases and V by 2 bases; bases with no gene match: 12. This CDR3 has 16 amino acids. The germline gives CDR1 SGHKS, CDR2 YYEKEE (reference sequence). CDR3 sequence (DNA): TGTGCCAGCAGCTTTACTAACGGGAGGATGGCGGATACGCAGTATTTT. Residues: CASSFTNGRMADTQYF.

Regarding this clonotype: One end of the junction varies from germline; a read error may be responsible. V gene TRBV11-2 combines with J gene TRBJ2-3; the D gene is possibly TRBD2 (5 bases). The CDR3 runs to 18 residues. Germline values: CDR1 SGHAT, CDR2 FQNNGV. The CDR3 spells CASSLTLLEGDLTHTQYF. Here the CDR3 DNA reads TGTGCCAGCAGCTTAACCCTACTAGAGGGAGATCTCACACATACGCAGTATTTT.

This clonotype occurred many times. The gene calls are TRBV6-5 and TRBJ2-3; TRBD2 aligns across 10 bases. Unmatched junction bases numbered 7, after V lost 4 bases and J lost 6 bases. Germline CDR1 reads MNHEY; CDR2 reads SVGAGI. The length of the CDR3 is 15 residues. DNA for the CDR3: TGTGCCAGCAGTTCCCTAGCGGGAGTTCGGGATACGCAGTATTTT. It specifies CASSSLAGVRDTQYF.

As regards this clonotype: Compared with germline, one end of the junction differs, possibly owing to a read error. V is TRBV11-2 and J is TRBJ2-5; tentatively, D is TRBD1 (6 bases). Germline-derived CDR1 and CDR2 are SGHAT and FQNNGV. The CDR3 is made up of 14 amino acids. The CDR3 loop is CASSSNRDPETQYF. DNA for the CDR3: TGCGCCAGCAGCTCAAACAGGGACCCAGAGACCCAGTACTTC. Together with reference TRBV11-2 and TRBJ2-5, the CDR3 gives the full variable domain: EAGVAQSPRYKIIEKRQSVAFWCNPISGHATLYWYQQILGQGPKLLIQFQNNGVVDDSQLPKDRFSAERLKGVDSTLKIQPAKLEDSAVYLCASSSNRDPETQYFGPGTRLLVL.

The V and J genes are TRBV11-2 and TRBJ2-1; a possible D gene is TRBD2 (6 bases). The length of the CDR3 is 15 residues. CDR1 SGHAT and CDR2 FQNNGV come from the germline V gene. Trimming removed 10 bases at V and 10 bases at J, with 26 bases between. This CDR3 reads CANGMTIGRLGEQFF. In DNA form, the CDR3 reads TGTGCCAACGGAATGACTATCGGGAGATTAGGGGAGCAGTTCTTC.

This clonotype was found a few times. V usage is TRBV7-9 and J usage is TRBJ2-5; D perhaps matches TRBD2 (6 bases). This CDR3 comprises 13 residues. Per the germline V gene, CDR1 is SEHNR and CDR2 is FQNEAQ (reference sequence). Trimming removed 5 bases at V and 4 bases at J, with 11 bases between. The CDR3 reads CASSTGRGETQYF. The CDR3 nucleotides read TGTGCCAGCAGCACGGGGCGGGGAGAGACCCAGTACTTC.

A single count supports this clonotype. One end of the junction fails to match germline, which may point to a read error. The rearrangement links TRBV11-2 to TRBJ2-7, with D possibly being TRBD2 (7 bases). Germline lookup yields CDR1 SGHAT and CDR2 FQNNGV. CDR3 size: 15 residues. CDR3 sequence reads: CASSLWGGGGYEQYF. The CDR3 DNA follows: TGCGCCAGCAGCTTATGGGGGGGCGGGGGCTACGAGCAGTACTTC. The full variable domain, completed using reference TRBV11-2 and TRBJ2-7, is EAGVAQSPRYKIIEKRQSVAFWCNPISGHATLYWYQQILGQGPKLLIQFQNNGVVDDSQLPKDRFSAERLKGVDSTLKIQPAKLEDSAVYLCASSLWGGGGYEQYFGPGTRLTVT.

With respect to this clonotype: At one end, the junction sequence differs from germline, possibly due to a read error. The chain couples TRBV11-2 to TRBJ1-5, with D unresolved. The germline gives CDR1 SGHAT, CDR2 FQNNGV. The CDR3 spans 14 residues. The CDR3 loop is CASSFTGGNQPRHF. CDR3 nucleotide sequence: TGTGCCAGCAGCTTCACTGGAGGGAATCAGCCCCGGCATTTT.

Turning to this clonotype: With a much larger clone just one base away, this may be a read error. It is likely a read error, because the conserved phenylalanine at the end of the CDR3 is missing. The V call is TRBV6-5, the J call TRBJ1-4, with a weak D call TRBD1 (6 bases). This CDR3 region has 13 residues. CDR1 and CDR2 from the germline V gene are MNHEY and SVGAGI. V was shortened by 6 bases and J by 11 bases, with 16 bases between the two germline ends. The CDR3 reads CASSLGSQGKLFI. The CDR3 DNA is TGTGCCAGCAGCCTAGGTTCGCAGGGGAAACTGTTTATT.

About this clonotype itself: At one of its ends the junction is not consistent with the germline gene, which may arise from a read error. The V and J genes are TRBV14 and TRBJ2-2; the D is unclear. Germline V gene lookup returns CDR1 SGHDN and CDR2 FVKESK. This CDR3 comprises 16 residues. CDR3 protein: CASSQDQRRSTWELFF. DNA of the CDR3: TGTGCCAGCAGCCAAGATCAGAGAAGGTCCACCTGGGAGCTGTTTTTT.

As concerns this clonotype: This may be a read error: a much more frequent sequence differs by one nucleotide. The chain joins TRBV6-1 to TRBJ2-1; 7 bases line up with TRBD2. The CDR3 is made up of 16 amino acids. CDR1 and CDR2 (germline): MNHNS, SASEGT. J lost 2 bases, V lost 6 bases, and 10 bases had no gene match. CDR3 nucleotides: TGTGCCAGCAGGATGGGGACTATCGGTACCTACAATGAGCAGTTCTTC. This translates into CASRMGTIGTYNEQFF.

This clonotype was recorded a few times. This sequence joins TRBV14 and TRBJ1-2, with no clear D. CDR1 is SGHDN and CDR2 is FVKESK in the germline V gene. The CDR3 consists of 12 residues. V lost 1 base, J lost 5 bases, and 5 bases lay in between. The CDR3 sequence is CASSQGRYGYTF. In nucleotides, the CDR3 is TGTGCCAGCAGCCAAGGACGGTATGGCTACACCTTC.

Many counts were recorded for this clonotype. V gene TRBV6-2 or TRBV6-3 combines with J gene TRBJ1-1, with D possibly matching TRBD1 (5 bases). This CDR3 is 13 amino acids long. Germline-derived CDR1 and CDR2 are MNHEY and SVGEGT. Trimming removed 5 bases at V and 4 bases at J, with 11 bases between. The CDR3 spells CASSLPQGTEAFF. The CDR3 region has the DNA TGTGCCAGCAGTCTACCCCAGGGCACTGAAGCTTTCTTT.

The table lists this clonotype with many counts. The chain uses TRBV5-5 and TRBJ1-4; maybe TRBD1 (6 bases). Germline loops: CDR1 SGHKS, CDR2 YYEKEE (reference sequence). Deletions cut 3 bases from V and 5 bases from J, with 11 bases between. The CDR3 sequence is 14 residues long. Here the CDR3 reads CASSWETGNEKLFF. CDR3 DNA: TGTGCCAGCAGCTGGGAAACAGGGAATGAAAAACTGTTTTTT.